Listed below are T cell receptor beta chains from one sample, sequenced in a study of high-grade serous ovarian cancer treatment subgroups. The assay was immunoSEQ multiplex PCR, and TCRdb's table has in-frame clones only and misses some. The data hold 5,000 to 6,500 clones, with about 70% observed a single time. The sequencing input was tumor tissue. The source is a human donor with high-grade serous ovarian cancer. Each CDR3 is given with its conserved first and last residue. The D gene is left open where the match is weak. Not all rows give a size; the values are once, few, many and, for expanded clones, a class.

-	-	TRBV4-2	TRBJ1-6	TGTGCCAGCAGCCGGGAGGGGAATAATTCACCCCTCCACTTT	CASSREGNNSPLHF
TRBD2	once	TRBV6-6	TRBJ2-5	TGTGCCAGCAGTCCCCCTAGCGGGGGGGCGCGTGAGACCCAGTACTTC	CASSPPSGGARETQYF
-	-	TRBV4-2	TRBJ1-1	TGTGCCAGCAGCCAGGGCCCTTTGAACACTGAAGCTTTCTTT	CASSQGPLNTEAFF
-	large	TRBV5-1	TRBJ2-3	TGCGCCAGCAGCTTGGGATACGGGGGAAGCAGCACAGATACGCAGTATTTT	CASSLGYGGSSTDTQYF
-	-	TRBV10-3	TRBJ2-7	TGTGCCACATCTCAAGGGAGCAACGGGGTCGAGCAGTACTTC	CATSQGSNGVEQYF
-	-	TRBV5-6	TRBJ1-2	TGTGCCAGCAGCTTGAGGGATTATGGCTACACCTTC	CASSLRDYGYTF
-	-	TRBV6-5	TRBJ2-3	TGTGCCAGCAGGCGACTCAGGACTACAGATACGCAGTATTTT	CASRRLRTTDTQYF
-	-	TRBV6-5	TRBJ1-6	TGTGCCAGCAGTTACTCAGGTGGTTCCTCACCCCTCCACTTT	CASSYSGGSSPLHF
-	once	TRBV7-3	TRBJ2-3	TGTGCCAGCAGCTTAACGGTACAGGGAGATACGCAGTATTTT	CASSLTVQGDTQYF
-	-	TRBV6-5	TRBJ2-7	TGTGCCAGCAGTTACTCGTACATCTCCTACGAGCAGTACTTC	CASSYSYISYEQYF
TRBD1	-	TRBV10-3	TRBJ1-1	TGTGCCACACGACAGGGCCCTGAAGCTTTCTTT	CATRQGPEAFF
TRBD1	-	TRBV7-2	TRBJ2-1	TGTGCCAGCAGCCCTGATTCGGGACAGGGATCCGATGAGCAGTTCTTC	CASSPDSGQGSDEQFF
-	few	TRBV18	TRBJ2-2	TGTGCCAGCTCGCAGCCAGGGGCGAACACCGGGGAGCTGTTTTTT	CASSQPGANTGELFF
TRBD1	-	TRBV4-3	TRBJ1-1	TGCGCCAGCAAGGTTGGGACAGGGGGCGTGAACACTGAAGCTTTCTTT	CASKVGTGGVNTEAFF
TRBD1	-	TRBV5-1	TRBJ2-3	TGCGCCAGCAGCTTCCGCCAGACAGGGAGCACAGATACGCAGTATTTT	CASSFRQTGSTDTQYF
-	-	TRBV6-5	TRBJ1-6	TGTGCCAGCAGCGTTCCGGGAAATAATTCACCCCTCCACTTT	CASSVPGNNSPLHF
-	-	TRBV2	TRBJ2-5	TGTGCCACCCAAGAGGTAGCCTTAGAGACCCAGTACTTC	CATQEVALETQYF
-	-	TRBV7-9	TRBJ2-3	TGTGCCAGCAGCCAGGCGTCAGATACGCAGTATTTT	CASSQASDTQYF
-	-	TRBV7-9	TRBJ1-1	TGTGCCAGCAGCTTGGGCGGTGCAGCCACTGAAGCTTTCTTT	CASSLGGAATEAFF
-	-	TRBV7-2	TRBJ1-2	TGTGCCAGCAGCTTAGCCGGATTAACTAACTATGGCTACACCTTC	CASSLAGLTNYGYTF
TRBD1	-	TRBV28	TRBJ1-2	TGTGCCAGCATCTTGGACAGGGGCTTGAGTGGCTACACCTTC	CASILDRGLSGYTF
-	once	TRBV6-5	TRBJ1-5	TGTGCCAGCAGGGACAGACAGCAGGGCAATCAGCCCCAGCATTTT	CASRDRQQGNQPQHF
-	-	TRBV7-9	TRBJ2-7	TGTGCCAGCAGACAGGGAACCTACGAGCAGTACTTC	CASRQGTYEQYF
-	few	TRBV7-9	TRBJ1-4	TGTGCCAGCAGCTTTGGTGAAAAACTGTTTTTT	CASSFGEKLFF
-	-	TRBV7-2	TRBJ2-3	TGTGCCAGCAGCTTACGGGTACAGTACACAGATACGCAGTATTTT	CASSLRVQYTDTQYF
-	-	TRBV30	TRBJ1-2	TGTGCCTGGAGTCCCCCAGGGCGGCATGGCTACACCTTC	CAWSPPGRHGYTF
TRBD1	medium-sized	TRBV5-4	TRBJ1-1	TGTGCCAGCAGCAACCCACAGGGGAGTGGAACGGACACTGAAGCTTTCTTT	CASSNPQGSGTDTEAFF
-	few	TRBV14	TRBJ1-6	TGTGCCAGCAGCCACCCATCTTCACCCCTCCACTTT	CASSHPSSPLHF
TRBD1	-	TRBV6-1	TRBJ2-7	TGTGCCAGCAGTTCCCCGGGACAGGGTATCTACGAGCAGTACTTC	CASSSPGQGIYEQYF
TRBD1	-	TRBV6-4	TRBJ1-6	TGTGCCAGCAGTGTCGGGACAGGGGCAGGCTCACCCCTCCACTTT	CASSVGTGAGSPLHF
-	-	TRBV4-2	TRBJ2-2	TGTGCCAGCAGCCAAGAAAGGGGGGGCGCCGGGGAGCTGTTTTTT	CASSQERGGAGELFF
-	-	TRBV18	TRBJ1-2	TGTGCCAGCTCACCGGATGTCTTGGGTGGCTACACCTTC	CASSPDVLGGYTF
-	-	TRBV18	TRBJ2-2	TGTGCCAGCTCACTCAACACCGGGGAGCTGTTTTTT	CASSLNTGELFF
-	-	TRBV5-6	TRBJ2-7	TGTGCCAGCAGCTTCGGGGACGAGCAGTACTTC	CASSFGDEQYF
TRBD2	-	TRBV12-5	TRBJ2-2	TGTGCTAGTGGTTTGGCCCCTGGAAGAGCGGGGCCTTCGAACACCGGGGAGCTGTTTTTT	CASGLAPGRAGPSNTGELFF
-	-	TRBV7-9	TRBJ2-1	TGTGCCAGCAGCTTAGTCGGAGGGTCGGGGCAGTTCTTC	CASSLVGGSGQFF
TRBD1	-	TRBV18	TRBJ2-1	TGTGCCAGCTCTAGGGACAGGAGATACAATGAGCAGTTCTTC	CASSRDRRYNEQFF
-	-	TRBV28	TRBJ1-5	TGTGCCAGCAGTTTAGGAGTGGGGGCCTATAGCAATCAGCCCCAGCATTTT	CASSLGVGAYSNQPQHF
-	-	TRBV7-2	TRBJ2-7	TGTGCCAGCAGCTTACGAAGGAACGGCGGCGAGCAGTACTTC	CASSLRRNGGEQYF
TRBD1	-	TRBV19	TRBJ2-7	TGTGCCAGTAGCCCTCCAGGGGGACAGCAGTACTTC	CASSPPGGQQYF
TRBD1	-	TRBV5-1	TRBJ1-1	TGCGCCAGCAGCTCTCGACAGGGAGGGAGCACTGAAGCTTTCTTT	CASSSRQGGSTEAFF
-	-	TRBV6-5	TRBJ2-5	TGTGCCAGCAGTTACTCCTTCACGACGGGACAAGAGACCCAGTACTTC	CASSYSFTTGQETQYF
-	once	TRBV4-3	TRBJ1-1	TGCGCCAGCAGCCAAGCGGGCAGAGGCACTGAAGCTTTCTTT	CASSQAGRGTEAFF
-	once	TRBV7-3	TRBJ2-5	TGTGCCAGCAGCCCAACGGGACTCCAAGAGACCCAGTACTTC	CASSPTGLQETQYF
-	-	TRBV18	TRBJ1-2	TGTGCCAGCTCGCCTGACGGAGCGGGGGGCTACACCTTC	CASSPDGAGGYTF